This entry lists 29 T cell receptor beta chains sequenced from one sample in a study of T cells in Graves' hyperthyroidism and ophthalmopathy. RNA transcripts served as the template for amplifying TCR beta CDR3 regions. In the first-round RT-PCR of the TCR CDR3, the HTBI primer set was used. TCRdb analysed the multiplex PCR reads with MiXCR anew, one entry per CDR3 protein. The sample contains around 300,000 distinct CDR3 sequences, approximately 21% of which appear only once. The sample consisted of blood. These receptors came from a man aged 25 to 45 with Graves' ophthalmopathy.

The chain employs TRBV6-1 and TRBJ1-5, with 7 bases identical to TRBD1. Trimming removed 3 bases from V and 2 bases from J; junction bases left unmatched: 7. Germline values: CDR1 MNHNS, CDR2 SASEGT. The CDR3 length is 16 residues. The CDR3 coding sequence is TGTGCCAGCAGTGACCCCAGGGGGGCACGCAATCAGCCCCAGCATTTT. Protein sequence: CASSDPRGARNQPQHF.

This clonotype was counted once. A much larger clone lies a single base off, so this may be a read error. V usage is TRBV3-1 and J usage is TRBJ2-3; 7 positions match TRBD1. The CDR3 is made up of 14 amino acids. J gave up 6 bases and V 10 bases, and 13 bases lay outside the gene matches. In germline, CDR1 is LGHDT, CDR2 YNNKEL (reference sequence). This chain's CDR3 is CATNPGGSRDTQYF. As DNA, the CDR3 is TGTGCCACCAACCCAGGGGGTTCAAGGGATACGCAGTATTTT.

This clonotype was counted between two and nine times. V usage is TRBV20-1 and J usage is TRBJ2-3, with no clear D. Germline assignment: CDR1 DFQATT and CDR2 SNEGSKA (reference sequence). CDR3 length: 10 amino acids. The V end was cut by 3 bases, the J end by 10 bases, with 8 bases between. The CDR3 coding sequence is TGCAGTGCTAGCGATACTGCGCAGTATTTT. The encoded protein is CSASDTAQYF.

The sample holds a few counts of this clonotype. The chain joins TRBV7-6 to TRBJ2-3, with D perhaps TRBD1 or TRBD2 (5 bases each). The CDR3 has 15 residues. Germline values: CDR1 SGHVS, CDR2 FNYEAQ. The V and J ends lost 0 bases and 6 bases respectively, with 13 bases between them. The CDR3 DNA reads as TGTGCCAGCAGCTTAGCTGGGACGACCGCGGATACGCAGTATTTT. Its protein is CASSLAGTTADTQYF.

This clonotype was seen ten or more times. This chain uses TRBV12-3 or TRBV12-4 with TRBJ1-1; 8 bases are shared with TRBD1. The CDR3 contains 16 residues. The V segment lost 3 bases and the J segment 5 bases; nucleotides outside the gene matches: 11. CDR3 nucleotides: TGTGCCAGCAGTTTGGCTGGCAGGGGGCTAGGGACTGAAGCTTTCTTT. It is translated as CASSLAGRGLGTEAFF.

This clonotype was counted ten times or more. V and J are TRBV18 and TRBJ1-1, with D unclear. CDR3 size: 15 residues. Germline-derived CDR1 and CDR2 are KGHSH and LQKENI. V gave up 8 bases and J gave up 0 bases, with 16 bases separating them. The CDR3 region is CASTGVAFMNTEAFF. In DNA, the CDR3 is TGTGCCAGCACTGGGGTGGCATTTATGAACACTGAAGCTTTCTTT.

This clonotype was found many times. The chain couples TRBV30 to TRBJ1-1; D is ambiguous. This CDR3 has 12 residues. V was trimmed by 1 base and J by 1 base, leaving 4 bases between them. Germline-derived CDR1 and CDR2 are GTSNPN and SVGIG (reference sequence). The CDR3 DNA reads TGTGCCTGGAGTGGGGGGAACACTGAAGCTTTCTTT. The encoded protein is CAWSGGNTEAFF.

This clonotype appeared many times. The chain has TRBV20-1 and TRBJ2-7, with a tentative D call TRBD2 (6 bases). Trimming cost V 3 bases and J 4 bases, with 16 bases left between them. Germline CDR1 and CDR2: DFQATT and SNEGSKA (reference sequence). CDR3 length: 14 residues. DNA for the CDR3: TGCAGTGCTAGGGGTATTCGGGAGCGGTACGAGCAGTACTTC. Protein: CSARGIRERYEQYF.

Only a few counts were recorded for this clonotype. CDR3 amino acids: CASSSRGENQPQHF. The CDR3 nucleotides are TGTGCCAGCAGCTCCAGGGGTGAAAATCAGCCCCAGCATTTT. This sequence joins TRBV27 and TRBJ1-5, with D perhaps TRBD1 (6 bases). Trimming cost V 6 bases and J 4 bases, with 13 bases left between them. The CDR3 loop spans 14 amino acids. In germline, CDR1 is MNHEY, CDR2 SMNVEV (reference sequence).

This clonotype was seen a handful of times. The J gene is TRBJ1-4, the V gene TRBV7-9; 9 bases are a match to TRBD1. V lost 5 bases, J lost 0 bases, and 10 bases stayed unmatched. This CDR3 contains 18 residues. CDR1 is SEHNR, CDR2 FQNEAQ, per germline (reference sequence). CDR3 loop: CASSHLPGQGATNEKLFF. In DNA, the CDR3 is TGTGCCAGCAGCCACTTACCGGGACAGGGTGCAACTAATGAAAAACTGTTTTTT.

This clonotype was counted many times. The V and J genes are TRBV12-3 or TRBV12-4 and TRBJ2-4; TRBD2 agrees at 13 bases. CDR3 size: 16 residues. V gave up 1 base and J gave up 7 bases; unmatched junction bases: 4. The CDR3 is CASSLGTSGRRNIQYF. CDR3 DNA: TGTGCCAGCAGTTTAGGGACTAGCGGGAGAAGGAACATTCAGTACTTC.

The rearrangement joins TRBV30 to TRBJ1-2; D unresolved. The CDR3 is made up of 13 amino acids. Germline V gene lookup returns CDR1 GTSNPN and CDR2 SVGIG (reference sequence). Deletions cut 4 bases from V and 0 bases from J, with 9 bases between. Here the CDR3 reads CAWTAHPNYGYTF. The CDR3 nucleotides read TGTGCCTGGACAGCTCATCCTAACTATGGCTACACCTTC.

The rearrangement links TRBV9 to TRBJ2-1, with TRBD2 as a possible D gene (5 bases). Deletions cut 3 bases from V and 8 bases from J, with 12 bases between. Germline loops: CDR1 SGDLS, CDR2 YYNGEE. The CDR3 has 13 amino acids. CDR3 sequence reads: CASSAAPGDEQFF. CDR3 nucleotides: TGTGCCAGCAGCGCCGCCCCCGGGGATGAGCAGTTCTTC.

This clonotype was counted at least ten times. V and J are TRBV30 and TRBJ1-1; D gene unclear. This CDR3 comprises 14 residues. Germline CDR1 reads GTSNPN; CDR2 reads SVGIG (reference sequence). V lost 4 bases and J lost 4, with 16 bases in between. CDR3 DNA: TGTGCCTGGACAAGGGAGCGGGCAAGCACTGAAGCTTTCTTT. Its translation: CAWTRERASTEAFF.

This clonotype was recorded at least ten times. The CDR3 protein is CASSQGGRVNEQFF. CDR3 in DNA: TGTGCCAGCAGTCAAGGGGGCAGGGTGAATGAGCAGTTCTTC. The V and J genes are TRBV12-3 or TRBV12-4 and TRBJ2-1; TRBD1 agrees at 7 bases. This CDR3 has 14 residues. J was trimmed by 7 bases and V by 5 bases; bases with no gene match: 8.

The chain uses TRBV20-1 and TRBJ2-1; 9 nucleotides agree with TRBD2. Germline loops: CDR1 DFQATT, CDR2 SNEGSKA (reference sequence). Trimming took 7 bases from V and 10 from J; bases not matched to a gene: 8. The CDR3 extends over 12 amino acids. As DNA, the CDR3 is TGCAGTGTGCATAGCGGGAGCCGCGAGCAGTTCTTC. Its translation: CSVHSGSREQFF.

As concerns this clonotype: Germline is not matched at one junction end, which may reflect a read error. The CDR3 DNA reads TGTGCCAGCAGCCAAGCAGCTAGCGGGACCCTAGCCAAAAGCATTCAGTACTTC. This encodes CASSQAASGTLAKSIQYF. V and J are TRBV3-1 and TRBJ2-4; TRBD2 agrees at 9 bases. The CDR3 runs to 18 residues. CDR1 LGHDT and CDR2 YNNKEL come from the germline V gene (reference sequence).

This clonotype was recorded a few times. This chain links TRBV7-3 with TRBJ1-1; the D gene is possibly TRBD1 (5 bases). This CDR3 is built from 15 residues. CDR1 and CDR2 from the germline V gene are SGHTA and FQGTGA. With 5 bases removed from V and 1 base from J, the gap between germline ends came to 14 bases. CDR3 loop: CASSGGVGANTEAFF. CDR3 coding DNA: TGTGCCAGCAGCGGAGGGGTAGGCGCGAACACTGAAGCTTTCTTT.

This clonotype was seen a handful of times. The chain uses TRBV7-9 and TRBJ2-3, with TRBD2 as a possible D gene (6 bases). The CDR3 sequence is 13 residues long. Trimming stripped 5 bases from V and 5 bases from J, with 11 bases between. Germline V gives CDR1 SEHNR, CDR2 FQNEAQ (reference sequence). This CDR3 reads CASSPGGVDTQYF. In nucleotides, the CDR3 is TGTGCCAGCAGCCCCGGCGGGGTAGATACGCAGTATTTT.

This clonotype was seen many times. The V gene is TRBV7-9, the J gene TRBJ2-7; D could derive from TRBD1 or TRBD2 (5 bases each). The CDR3 has 15 residues. Germline lookup yields CDR1 SEHNR and CDR2 FQNEAQ (reference sequence). The V end lost 1 base, the J end lost 0 bases, and 10 bases lay between the germline ends. CDR3 sequence reads: CASSLGDLYSYEQYF. DNA of the CDR3: TGTGCCAGCAGCTTAGGGGACCTCTACTCCTACGAGCAGTACTTC.

This clonotype showed up many times. This chain links TRBV19 with TRBJ2-7; weak D call: TRBD1 (6 bases). The CDR3 loop spans 13 amino acids. Trimming stripped 5 bases from V and 0 bases from J, with 8 bases between. CDR1 is LNHDA and CDR2 is SQIVND in the germline V gene (reference sequence). CDR3 amino acids: CASSRDTSYEQYF. The CDR3 DNA follows: TGTGCCAGTAGTCGGGACACCTCCTACGAGCAGTACTTC.

The CDR3 DNA sequence: TGCAGTGCTCGAGCGGGGCTAGACCTCTCCTACAATGAGCAGTTCTTC. It yields the protein CSARAGLDLSYNEQFF. The chain uses TRBV20-1 and TRBJ2-1; 7 bases map to TRBD2. This CDR3 region has 16 residues. Trimming at V came to 5 bases and at J to 0 bases, leaving 10 bases not matched to a gene. Germline V CDR1 and CDR2: DFQATT, SNEGSKA (reference sequence).

This clonotype showed up many times. The rearrangement joins TRBV2 to TRBJ2-1; 13 bases are shared with TRBD2. Unmatched junction bases numbered 11, after V lost 5 bases and J lost 7 bases. Germline V lookup: CDR1 SNHLY, CDR2 FYNNEI. This CDR3 has 17 amino acids. Here the CDR3 DNA reads TGTGCCAGCAGTTACTTTAGGACTAGCGGGAGCGGGAATGAGCAGTTCTTC. It yields the protein CASSYFRTSGSGNEQFF.

The rearrangement uses TRBV5-4 and TRBJ2-1, with TRBD1 identical over 7 bases. The V segment lost 4 bases and the J segment 4 bases; nucleotides outside the gene matches: 5. CDR3 length equals 14 residues. CDR1 and CDR2 from the germline V gene are SGHNT and YYREEE (reference sequence). The CDR3 nucleotides are TGTGCCAGCAGCCAACAGGGGTCTTACAATGAGCAGTTCTTC. Translated: CASSQQGSYNEQFF.

A few counts support this clonotype. This sequence joins TRBV7-6 and TRBJ2-7; D ambiguous. V was pared by 6 bases and J by 3 bases, with 15 bases between. Germline V gene lookup returns CDR1 SGHVS and CDR2 FNYEAQ. This CDR3 comprises 14 residues. The CDR3 coding sequence is TGTGCCAGCAGTCTCGAAGGTACACGCTACGAGCAGTACTTC. It codes for CASSLEGTRYEQYF.

The rearrangement joins TRBV7-9 to TRBJ2-7; 7 bases are a match to TRBD1. V lost 5 bases to trimming and J lost 2 bases; unmatched junction nucleotides: 9. CDR1 is SEHNR, CDR2 FQNEAQ, per germline (reference sequence). This CDR3 has 15 amino acids. Written as DNA, the CDR3 is TGTGCCAGCAGCCACCAGGGACAGAGGCCCTACGAGCAGTACTTC. Its protein is CASSHQGQRPYEQYF.

This clonotype was detected many times. CDR3 nucleotide sequence: TGTGCCAGCATTGCGGCGGGAGGGCCACTAAATGAGCAGTTCTTC. It codes for CASIAAGGPLNEQFF. The chain employs TRBV28 and TRBJ2-1; 9 positions agree with TRBD2. After removal of 7 bases from V and 7 bases from J, the junction contained 11 bases not matched to a gene. Germline values: CDR1 MDHEN, CDR2 SYDVKM. This CDR3 contains 15 residues.

This clonotype has ten or more counts. V gene TRBV28 combines with J gene TRBJ2-1; TRBD2 agrees at 10 bases. The CDR3 has 15 amino acids. Germline CDR1 reads MDHEN; CDR2 reads SYDVKM. The junction had 7 bases not matched to a gene; V was cut back by 2 bases and J by 9 bases. The CDR3, as DNA: TGTGCCAGCAGTTTAAGCGGGAGGGCCCATAGTGAGCAGTTCTTC. Protein product: CASSLSGRAHSEQFF.

This chain connects TRBV30 to TRBJ2-2; 9 bases agree with TRBD2. Germline V lookup: CDR1 GTSNPN, CDR2 SVGIG (reference sequence). The CDR3 covers 12 residues. Trimming removed 8 bases from V and 7 bases from J; junction bases left unmatched: 5. CDR3 sequence (DNA): TGTGCCGGATCTAGCGGGAACGGGGAGCTGTTTTTT. Encoded protein: CAGSSGNGELFF.